One sample yielded the 29 T cell receptor beta chains listed below, sequenced in a study of T-cell memory formation after mild COVID-19. TCRdb independently ran MiXCR on the 5' RACE reads; one entry per CDR3 protein. The sample has roughly 580,000 distinct CDR3 sequences; roughly 18% are singletons. Sequenced: PBMCs or a T cell subset sorted from them (not recorded which). The receptors stem from an adult woman who had mild COVID-19 (a few samples of this study predate the infection). Cell type and time point are not known.

The V gene is TRBV4-2, the J gene TRBJ1-2, with 7 nucleotides matching TRBD1. Germline trimming cut 1 base from V and 7 bases from J; bases unmatched to any gene: 9. The CDR3 contains 15 residues. Germline loops: CDR1 LGHNA, CDR2 YNFKEQ. CDR3 nucleotide sequence: TGTGCCAGCAGCCAAGGGCCTGAGGGGGCGCGTGGCTACACCTTC. Its translation is CASSQGPEGARGYTF.

This CDR3 is CASSVATGGASRNEQFF. The CDR3, as DNA: TGTGCCAGCAGCGTAGCTACGGGGGGCGCAAGTCGGAATGAGCAGTTCTTC. The V and J genes are TRBV9 and TRBJ2-1, with D possibly TRBD2 on 7 matching bases. CDR3 length equals 17 residues. The V and J ends lost 0 bases and 7 bases respectively, with 20 bases between them. Per germline, CDR1 SGDLS and CDR2 YYNGEE.

The chain carries TRBV4-1 and TRBJ2-5; unclear D gene. Germline assignment: CDR1 MGHRA and CDR2 YSYEKL. The CDR3 contains 14 residues. Trimming removed 0 bases from V and 5 bases from J, with 10 bases in between. The CDR3 loop is CASSQDRVGETQYF. DNA of the CDR3: TGCGCCAGCAGCCAAGACCGCGTGGGGGAGACCCAGTACTTC.

The chain employs TRBV4-1 and TRBJ1-6; no firm D call. CDR3 length: 14 amino acids. Germline lookup yields CDR1 MGHRA and CDR2 YSYEKL. With 3 bases removed from V and 7 bases from J, the gap between germline ends came to 10 bases. CDR3 region: CASSQTMGNSPLHF. DNA for the CDR3: TGCGCCAGCAGCCAGACCATGGGAAATTCACCCCTCCACTTT.

The count of this clonotype is one. CDR3: CASSPRSLGSSGNTIYF. In nucleotides, the CDR3 is TGTGCCAGCAGCCCCAGATCGTTAGGCAGCTCTGGAAACACCATATATTTT. V and J are TRBV7-6 and TRBJ1-3; D is unclear. Germline CDR1 is SGHVS and CDR2 is FNYEAQ. Trimming took off 5 bases at V and 0 bases at J, with 17 bases between the two ends. This CDR3 has 17 residues.

This clonotype was recorded only once. This chain uses TRBV18 with TRBJ2-1; D is perhaps TRBD2 (6 bases). CDR1 and CDR2 (germline): KGHSH, LQKENI. The CDR3 has 13 residues. Trimming shortened V by 4 bases and J by 5 bases, and 9 bases separated the two germline ends. This chain's CDR3 is CASSRSGDNEQFF. The CDR3 DNA reads as TGTGCCAGCTCACGATCGGGGGACAATGAGCAGTTCTTC.

A few counts support this clonotype. This chain joins TRBV29-1 and TRBJ2-3; 8 bases agree with TRBD1. The ends lost 3 bases at V and 13 bases at J; junction bases unmatched: 6. Germline CDR1 and CDR2: SQVTM and ANQGSEA. This CDR3 spans 11 amino acids. CDR3 DNA: TGCAGCGTTGAGGACCGGGACAGGAAGTATTTT. Translated, it gives CSVEDRDRKYF.

Many counts were recorded for this clonotype. The chain has TRBV12-3 or TRBV12-4 and TRBJ1-5, with 8 bases lining up with TRBD1. Trimming at V came to 7 bases and at J to 4 bases, leaving 3 bases not matched to a gene. The CDR3 consists of 13 residues. The CDR3 region has the DNA TGTGCCAGCAACGACAGGGGAAATCAGCCCCAGCATTTT. Its protein is CASNDRGNQPQHF.

The sample holds a few counts of this clonotype. V gene TRBV5-4 combines with J gene TRBJ2-1, with TRBD2 identical over 7 bases. The CDR3 length is 14 residues. Per germline, CDR1 SGHNT and CDR2 YYREEE (reference sequence). The J segment lost 8 bases and the V segment lost 3 bases, leaving 8 bases of the junction unmatched. The CDR3 DNA is TGTGCCAGCAGCTCTGGGGGAGGGTTCGATGAGCAGTTCTTC. Translated: CASSSGGGFDEQFF.

This clonotype was counted between two and nine times. The chain uses TRBV30 and TRBJ1-6; no firm D call. The CDR3 loop spans 13 amino acids. V was shortened by 5 bases and J by 10 bases, with 15 bases between the two germline ends. CDR1 and CDR2 from the germline V gene are GTSNPN and SVGIG (reference sequence). CDR3: CAWGRQFDSPLHF. The CDR3 DNA reads TGTGCCTGGGGGCGTCAATTCGACTCACCCCTCCACTTT.

This chain joins TRBV28 and TRBJ2-7; possible D gene TRBD2, 5 bases. The CDR3 extends over 13 amino acids. Germline lookup yields CDR1 MDHEN and CDR2 SYDVKM. The ends were cut back, 5 bases at V and 3 bases at J, with 11 bases in the middle. Here the CDR3 reads CASSGIGSYEQYF. Written as DNA, the CDR3 is TGTGCCAGCAGTGGTATTGGGAGCTACGAGCAGTACTTC.

The chain links TRBV4-1 to TRBJ2-3; D possibly corresponds to TRBD2 (6 bases). The germline V gene encodes CDR1 MGHRA and CDR2 YSYEKL. V dropped 4 bases and J dropped 10 bases, with 15 bases sitting between them. There are 13 residues in the CDR3. The CDR3 sequence: CASSPWTNAAQYF. CDR3 bases: TGCGCCAGCAGCCCTTGGACTAACGCGGCGCAGTATTTT.

This clonotype occurred many times. The chain employs TRBV5-1 and TRBJ2-2; the D is unclear. The V and J ends lost 7 bases and 5 bases respectively, with 9 bases between them. The CDR3 contains 12 residues. CDR1 is SGHRS and CDR2 is YFSETQ in the germline V gene. CDR3 nucleotides: TGCGCCAGCCGCCGGTCAACCGGGGAGCTGTTTTTT. Translation: CASRRSTGELFF. The full variable domain, rest sourced from reference TRBV5-1 and TRBJ2-2, is KAGVTQTPRYLIKTRGQQVTLSCSPISGHRSVSWYQQTPGQGLQFLFEYFSETQRNKGNFPGRFSGRQFSNSRSEMNVSTLELGDSALYLCASRRSTGELFFGEGSRLTVL.

This clonotype was observed a few times. The chain couples TRBV24-1 to TRBJ1-2; D call uncertain. CDR1 and CDR2 from the germline V gene are KGHDR and SFDVKD. The CDR3 sequence is 14 residues long. V lost 1 base to trimming and J lost 4 bases, with 9 bases between them. The CDR3 DNA follows: TGTGCCACCAGTGATTTTCGGACTGCCTATGGCTACACCTTC. The encoded protein is CATSDFRTAYGYTF.

V gene TRBV9 combines with J gene TRBJ2-1; D is unresolved. With 3 bases removed from V and 0 bases from J, the gap between germline ends came to 10 bases. Germline CDR1 and CDR2: SGDLS and YYNGEE. The CDR3 consists of 15 residues. This CDR3 is CASSAPSRSYNEQFF. The CDR3 DNA sequence: TGTGCCAGCAGCGCTCCTAGTCGCTCCTACAATGAGCAGTTCTTC.

This clonotype was seen more than once but under ten times. This chain joins TRBV4-3 and TRBJ1-2; no clear D. The CDR3 has 17 residues. V was trimmed by 0 bases and J by 8 bases, leaving 22 bases between them. The germline V gene has CDR1 LGHNA and CDR2 YSLEER. This CDR3 reads CASSQDFRGSQLTGYTF. As DNA, the CDR3 is TGCGCCAGCAGCCAAGATTTTCGCGGGAGCCAACTCACAGGCTACACCTTC.

This clonotype was detected only a few times. This rearrangement joins TRBV3-1 to TRBJ2-7, with D unresolved. The CDR3 is 12 amino acids. CDR1 and CDR2 from the germline V gene are LGHDT and YNNKEL (reference sequence). V lost 4 bases, J lost 2 bases, and 6 bases lay in between. The CDR3 loop reads CASSRRPYEQYF. The CDR3 nucleotides read TGTGCCAGCAGCCGACGACCCTACGAGCAGTACTTC.

The chain uses TRBV4-3 and TRBJ2-7; no reliable D call. Germline lookup yields CDR1 LGHNA and CDR2 YSLEER. The V and J ends lost 0 bases and 3 bases respectively, with 9 bases between them. CDR3 length: 14 residues. The CDR3 region has the DNA TGCGCCAGCAGCCAAGATCAGAAACACTACGAGCAGTACTTC. Translated, it gives CASSQDQKHYEQYF.

This clonotype turned up a few times. The chain links TRBV12-3 or TRBV12-4 to TRBJ2-6; 8 bases map to TRBD1. The CDR3 extends over 17 amino acids. Unmatched junction bases numbered 9, after V lost 8 bases and J lost 0 bases. Here the CDR3 DNA reads TGTGCCAGCGGGATCGGGACAGGCGACTCTGGGGCCAACGTCCTGACTTTC. Its translation is CASGIGTGDSGANVLTF.

This clonotype has only a few counts. The chain recombines TRBV7-9 with TRBJ2-5; unclear D gene. Between the trimmed V and J ends, which lost 4 bases and 5 bases, there was a span of 14 bases. The CDR3 has 14 amino acids. Germline CDR1 and CDR2: SEHNR and FQNEAQ (reference sequence). The CDR3 is CASSSGPPAETQYF. The CDR3 DNA sequence: TGTGCCAGCAGCTCCGGGCCCCCGGCGGAGACCCAGTACTTC.

The chain's CDR3 is CASSLVGRTYGYTF. The DNA for the CDR3 is TGTGCCAGCAGCTTAGTTGGCAGGACTTATGGCTACACCTTC. The chain has TRBV7-9 and TRBJ1-2; D is undetermined. Germline lookup yields CDR1 SEHNR and CDR2 FQNEAQ (reference sequence). The CDR3 has 14 residues. Trimming cost V 1 base and J 5 bases, with 11 bases left between them.

The chain couples TRBV3-1 to TRBJ2-3; perhaps TRBD1 as D (6 bases). Trimming removed 0 bases at V and 4 bases at J, with 11 bases between. This CDR3 has 15 amino acids. From germline, CDR1 is LGHDT and CDR2 YNNKEL (reference sequence). CDR3 sequence reads: CASSQDLGQPDTQYF. The CDR3 DNA is TGTGCCAGCAGCCAAGATCTAGGACAGCCAGATACGCAGTATTTT.

The chain has TRBV12-3 or TRBV12-4 and TRBJ1-5; TRBD1 matches 7 bases. The length of the CDR3 is 15 residues. Trimming took 3 bases from V and 0 from J; bases not matched to a gene: 2. This CDR3 reads CASSLRDSSNQPQHF. CDR3 bases: TGTGCCAGCAGTTTGAGGGACAGTAGCAATCAGCCCCAGCATTTT.

The chain uses TRBV30 and TRBJ2-7, with D unresolved. V was cut by 2 bases and J by 7 bases, with 9 bases left in between. The CDR3 totals 11 residues. Germline V gene lookup returns CDR1 GTSNPN and CDR2 SVGIG (reference sequence). CDR3 in DNA: TGTGCCTGGAGTACCGGGCCTGAGCAGTACTTC. This translates into CAWSTGPEQYF.

The chain links TRBV7-3 to TRBJ2-3; 9 bases line up with TRBD2. Germline V CDR1 and CDR2: SGHTA, FQGTGA. The CDR3 length is 15 residues. With 5 bases clipped from V and 0 bases from J, the junction kept 3 bases outside the gene matches. Here the CDR3 DNA reads TGTGCCAGCAGCCATAGCGGGAGAAGCACAGATACGCAGTATTTT. This translates into CASSHSGRSTDTQYF.

This clonotype came up a few times. The rearrangement links TRBV10-3 to TRBJ1-2; D remains unclear. The CDR3 extends over 13 amino acids. Germline V gives CDR1 ENHRY, CDR2 SYGVKD. Trimming cost V 2 bases and J 6 bases, with 10 bases left between them. The DNA of the CDR3 is TGTGCCATCAGTGAGGACCCAGAGCATGGCTACACCTTC. Protein sequence: CAISEDPEHGYTF.

This clonotype showed up just a few times. The J gene is TRBJ1-1, the V gene TRBV12-3 or TRBV12-4, with 7 bases identical to TRBD1. With V trimmed by 5 bases and J by 6 bases, 12 bases remained unmatched. The CDR3 sequence is 15 residues long. In DNA, the CDR3 is TGTGCCAGCAGTGCTAGGGGTTGGACAGGTTCTGAAGCTTTCTTT. Amino acids: CASSARGWTGSEAFF.

The gene calls are TRBV2 and TRBJ1-2, with D unclear. V was pared by 10 bases and J by 0 bases, with 15 bases between. This CDR3 comprises 14 residues. The germline gives CDR1 SNHLY, CDR2 FYNNEI. CDR3: CATSADGTNYGYTF. The CDR3 DNA reads TGTGCCACCTCGGCGGACGGAACTAACTATGGCTACACCTTC.

V is TRBV20-1 and J is TRBJ2-5, with 8 bases that match TRBD2. V shed 6 bases, J shed 3 bases, and the junction held 9 bases outside the gene matches. The CDR3 has 14 residues. Germline assignment: CDR1 DFQATT and CDR2 SNEGSKA (reference sequence). The CDR3, as DNA: TGCAGTGCGGGTCCCATAGCGGGGAAAGAGACCCAGTACTTC. Residues: CSAGPIAGKETQYF.